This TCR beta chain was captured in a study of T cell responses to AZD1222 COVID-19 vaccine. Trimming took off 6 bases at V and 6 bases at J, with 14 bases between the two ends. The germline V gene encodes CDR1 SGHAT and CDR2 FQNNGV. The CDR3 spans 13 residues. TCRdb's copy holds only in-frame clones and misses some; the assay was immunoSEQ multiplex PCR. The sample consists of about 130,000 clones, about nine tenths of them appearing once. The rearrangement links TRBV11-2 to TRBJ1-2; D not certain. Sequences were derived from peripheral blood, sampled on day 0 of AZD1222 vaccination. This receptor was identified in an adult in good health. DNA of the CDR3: TGTGCCAGCAGTCTACCGGGGAAAAATGGCTACACCTTC. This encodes CASSLPGKNGYTF.